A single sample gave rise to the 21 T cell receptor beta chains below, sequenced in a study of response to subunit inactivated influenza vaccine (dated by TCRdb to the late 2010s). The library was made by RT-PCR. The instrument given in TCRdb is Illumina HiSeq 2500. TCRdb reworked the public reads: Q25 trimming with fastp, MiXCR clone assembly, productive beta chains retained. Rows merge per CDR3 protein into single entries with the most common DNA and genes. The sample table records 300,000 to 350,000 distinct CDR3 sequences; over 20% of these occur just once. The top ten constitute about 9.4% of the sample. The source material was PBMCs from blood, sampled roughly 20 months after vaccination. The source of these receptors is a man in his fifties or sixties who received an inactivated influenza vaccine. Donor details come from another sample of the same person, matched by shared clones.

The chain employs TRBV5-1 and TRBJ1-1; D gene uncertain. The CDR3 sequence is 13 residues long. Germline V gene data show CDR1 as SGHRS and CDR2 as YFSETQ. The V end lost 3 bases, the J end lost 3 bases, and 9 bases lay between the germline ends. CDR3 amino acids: CASSSIPDTEAFF. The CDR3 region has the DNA TGCGCCAGCAGCTCTATTCCCGACACTGAAGCTTTCTTT.

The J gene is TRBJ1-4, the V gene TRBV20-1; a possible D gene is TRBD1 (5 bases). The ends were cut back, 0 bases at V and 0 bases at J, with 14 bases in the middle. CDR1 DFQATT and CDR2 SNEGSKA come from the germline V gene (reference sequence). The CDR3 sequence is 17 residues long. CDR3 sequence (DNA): TGCAGTGCTAGAGACTGGGTTCAGGGTGCAACTAATGAAAAACTGTTTTTT. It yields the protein CSARDWVQGATNEKLFF.

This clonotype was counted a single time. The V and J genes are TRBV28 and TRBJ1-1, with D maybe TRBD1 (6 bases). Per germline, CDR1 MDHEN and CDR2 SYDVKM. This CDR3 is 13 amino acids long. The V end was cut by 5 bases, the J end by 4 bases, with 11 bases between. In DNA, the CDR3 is TGTGCCAGCAGTCTAAACAGGGTCACTGAAGCTTTCTTT. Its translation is CASSLNRVTEAFF.

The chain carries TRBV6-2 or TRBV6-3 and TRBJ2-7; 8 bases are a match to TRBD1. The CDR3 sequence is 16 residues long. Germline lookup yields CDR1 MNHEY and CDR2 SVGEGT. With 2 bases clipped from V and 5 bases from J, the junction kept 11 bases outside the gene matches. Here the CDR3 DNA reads TGTGCCAGCAGTTACCTACAAGGACAGGGATCGGACGAGCAGTACTTC. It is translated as CASSYLQGQGSDEQYF.

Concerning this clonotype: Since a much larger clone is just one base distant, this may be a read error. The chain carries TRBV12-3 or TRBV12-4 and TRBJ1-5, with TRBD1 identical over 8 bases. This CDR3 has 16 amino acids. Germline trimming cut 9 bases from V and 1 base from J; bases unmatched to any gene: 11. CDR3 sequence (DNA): TGTGCCAGGAGTCGACAGGGGAGAGAGAGCAATCAGCCCCAGCATTTT. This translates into CARSRQGRESNQPQHF.

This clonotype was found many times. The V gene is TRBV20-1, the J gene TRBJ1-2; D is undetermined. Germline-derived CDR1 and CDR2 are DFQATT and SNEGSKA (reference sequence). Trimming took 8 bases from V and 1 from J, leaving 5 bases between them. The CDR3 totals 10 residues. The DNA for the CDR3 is TGCAGTACACGTAACTATGGCTACACCTTC. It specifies CSTRNYGYTF.

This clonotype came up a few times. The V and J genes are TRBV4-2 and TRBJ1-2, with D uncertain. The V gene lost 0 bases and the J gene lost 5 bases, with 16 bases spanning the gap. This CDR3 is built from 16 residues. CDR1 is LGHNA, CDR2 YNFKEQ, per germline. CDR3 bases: TGTGCCAGCAGCCAAGATCGGGTGGCCGCTAGATATGGCTACACCTTC. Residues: CASSQDRVAARYGYTF.

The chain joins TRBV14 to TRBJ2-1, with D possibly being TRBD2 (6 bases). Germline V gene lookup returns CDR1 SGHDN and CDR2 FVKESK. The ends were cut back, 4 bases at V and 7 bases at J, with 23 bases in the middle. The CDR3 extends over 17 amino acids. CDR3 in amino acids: CASSPRNRFAGLNEQFF. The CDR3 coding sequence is TGTGCCAGCAGCCCAAGAAATAGATTTGCGGGGCTGAATGAGCAGTTCTTC.

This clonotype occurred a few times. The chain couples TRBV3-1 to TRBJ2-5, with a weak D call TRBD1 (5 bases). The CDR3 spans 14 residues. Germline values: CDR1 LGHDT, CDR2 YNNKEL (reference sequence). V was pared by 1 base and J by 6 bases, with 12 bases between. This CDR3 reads CASSQVLGAQTQYF. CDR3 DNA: TGTGCCAGCAGCCAAGTTCTAGGGGCGCAGACCCAGTACTTC.

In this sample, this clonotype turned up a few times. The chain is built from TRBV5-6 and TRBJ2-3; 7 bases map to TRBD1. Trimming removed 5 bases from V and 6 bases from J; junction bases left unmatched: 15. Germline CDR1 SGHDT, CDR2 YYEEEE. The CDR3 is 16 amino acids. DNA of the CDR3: TGTGCCAGCAGTTTAGGGACAGCCGCGTCGTGGGATACGCAGTATTTT. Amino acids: CASSLGTAASWDTQYF.

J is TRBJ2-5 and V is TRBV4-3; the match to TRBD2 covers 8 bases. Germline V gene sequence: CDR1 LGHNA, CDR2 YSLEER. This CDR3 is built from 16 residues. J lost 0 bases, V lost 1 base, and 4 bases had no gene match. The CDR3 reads CASSQVVAGNQETQYF. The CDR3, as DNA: TGCGCCAGCAGCCAAGTGGTAGCGGGAAACCAAGAGACCCAGTACTTC.

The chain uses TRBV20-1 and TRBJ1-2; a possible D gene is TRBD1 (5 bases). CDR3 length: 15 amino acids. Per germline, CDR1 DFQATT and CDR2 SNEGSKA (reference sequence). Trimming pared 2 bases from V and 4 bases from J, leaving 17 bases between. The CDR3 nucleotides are TGCAGTGCTAGAACCCCCCGGCCCGGGGGCTATGGCTACACCTTC. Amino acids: CSARTPRPGGYGYTF.

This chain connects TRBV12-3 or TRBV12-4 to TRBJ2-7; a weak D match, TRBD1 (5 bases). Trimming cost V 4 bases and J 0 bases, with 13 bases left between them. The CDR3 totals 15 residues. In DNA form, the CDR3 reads TGTGCCAGCAGTTCCACAGGAGAATACTCCTACGAGCAGTACTTC. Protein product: CASSSTGEYSYEQYF.

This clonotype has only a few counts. The CDR3 DNA sequence: TGTGCCAGCAGATTATCGGGACAAAGAGGGAATAATTCACCCCTCCACTTT. It yields the protein CASRLSGQRGNNSPLHF. The rearrangement uses TRBV6-5 and TRBJ1-6; possible D gene TRBD1, 6 bases. CDR3 length: 17 amino acids. Between the trimmed V and J ends, which lost 6 bases and 5 bases, there was a span of 20 bases. Germline lookup yields CDR1 MNHEY and CDR2 SVGAGI.

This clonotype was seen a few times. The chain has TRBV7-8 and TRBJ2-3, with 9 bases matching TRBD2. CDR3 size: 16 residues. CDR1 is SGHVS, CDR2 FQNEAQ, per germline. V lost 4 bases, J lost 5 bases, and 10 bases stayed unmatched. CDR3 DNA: TGTGCCAGCAGCTCTAGGGCTAGCGGGACGGGAGATACGCAGTATTTT. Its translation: CASSSRASGTGDTQYF.

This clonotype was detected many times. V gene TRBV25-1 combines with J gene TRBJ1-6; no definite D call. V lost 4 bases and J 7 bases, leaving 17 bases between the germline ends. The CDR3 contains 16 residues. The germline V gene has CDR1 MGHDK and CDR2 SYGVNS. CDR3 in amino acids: CASSARRTLTNSPLHF. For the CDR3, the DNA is TGTGCCAGCAGTGCGAGAAGGACGCTTACCAATTCACCCCTCCACTTT.

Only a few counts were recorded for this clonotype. The CDR3 bases are TGTGCCAGCAGCGAATACAGGGGGCGAAATACTGAAGCTTTCTTT. This sequence encodes CASSEYRGRNTEAFF. The gene calls are TRBV7-9 and TRBJ1-1; 9 nucleotides match TRBD1. From germline, CDR1 is SEHNR and CDR2 FQNEAQ (reference sequence). The CDR3 is 15 amino acids. V lost 5 bases and J lost 5; bases outside the gene matches: 9. Looking up the rest from reference TRBV7-9 and TRBJ1-1 gives the full variable domain: DTGVSQNPRHKITKRGQNVTFRCDPISEHNRLYWYRQTLGQGPEFLTYFQNEAQLEKSRLLSDRFSAERPKGSFSTLEIQRTEQGDSAMYLCASSEYRGRNTEAFFGQGTRLTVV.

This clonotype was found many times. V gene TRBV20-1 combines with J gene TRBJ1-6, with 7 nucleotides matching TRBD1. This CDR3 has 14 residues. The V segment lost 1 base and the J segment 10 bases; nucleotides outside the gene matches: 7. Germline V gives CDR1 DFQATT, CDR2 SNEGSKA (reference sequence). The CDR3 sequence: CSARGQGLESPLHF. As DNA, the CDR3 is TGCAGTGCTAGAGGACAGGGTTTGGAATCACCCCTCCACTTT.

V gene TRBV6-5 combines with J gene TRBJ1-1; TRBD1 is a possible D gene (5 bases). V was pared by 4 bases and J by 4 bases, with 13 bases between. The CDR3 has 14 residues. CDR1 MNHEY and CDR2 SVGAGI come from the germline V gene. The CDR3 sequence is CASSFTGTSTEAFF. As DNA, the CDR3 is TGTGCCAGCAGTTTTACCGGGACGTCCACTGAAGCTTTCTTT.

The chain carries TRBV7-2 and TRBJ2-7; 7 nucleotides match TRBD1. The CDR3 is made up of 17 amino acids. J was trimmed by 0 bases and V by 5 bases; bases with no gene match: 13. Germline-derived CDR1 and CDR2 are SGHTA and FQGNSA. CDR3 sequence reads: CASSTNPLGQFSYEQYF. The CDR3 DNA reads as TGTGCCAGCAGCACGAACCCTCTGGGACAGTTCTCCTACGAGCAGTACTTC. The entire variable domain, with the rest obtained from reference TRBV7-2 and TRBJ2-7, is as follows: GAGVSQSPSNKVTEKGKDVELRCDPISGHTALYWYRQSLGQGLEFLIYFQGNSAPDKSGLPSDRFSAERTGGSVSTLTIQRTQQEDSAVYLCASSTNPLGQFSYEQYFGPGTRLTVT.

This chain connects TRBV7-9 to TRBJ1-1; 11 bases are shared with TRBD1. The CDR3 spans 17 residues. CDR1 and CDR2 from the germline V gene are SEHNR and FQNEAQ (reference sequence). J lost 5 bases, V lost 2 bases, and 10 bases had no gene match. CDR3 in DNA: TGTGCCAGCAGCTTATGGACAGGGGGCAGGCGAAGAACTGAAGCTTTCTTT. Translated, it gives CASSLWTGGRRRTEAFF.